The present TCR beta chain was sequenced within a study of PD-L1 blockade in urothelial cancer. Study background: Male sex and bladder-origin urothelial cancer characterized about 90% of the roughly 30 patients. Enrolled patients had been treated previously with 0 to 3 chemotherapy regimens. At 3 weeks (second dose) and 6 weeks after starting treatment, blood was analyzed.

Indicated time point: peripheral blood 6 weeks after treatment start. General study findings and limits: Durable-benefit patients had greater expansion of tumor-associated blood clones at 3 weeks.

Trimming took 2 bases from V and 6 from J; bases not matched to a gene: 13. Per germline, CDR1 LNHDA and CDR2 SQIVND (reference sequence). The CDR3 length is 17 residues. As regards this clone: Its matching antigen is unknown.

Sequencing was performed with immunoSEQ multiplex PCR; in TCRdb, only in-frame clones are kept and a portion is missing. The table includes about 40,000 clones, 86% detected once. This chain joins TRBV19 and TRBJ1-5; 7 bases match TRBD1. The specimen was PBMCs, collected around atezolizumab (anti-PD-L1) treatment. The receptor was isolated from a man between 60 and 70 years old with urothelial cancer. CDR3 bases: TGTGCCAGTAGTATATCTTGGAGACAGGGAAGGGGTCAGCCCCAGCATTTT. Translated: CASSISWRQGRGQPQHF.